This T cell receptor (beta chain) was profiled in a study of response to subunit inactivated influenza vaccine. Points from the study as a whole: Only a handful of new T cells, the authors suggested, are recruited with each seasonal influenza vaccination.

As regards this clonotype: Its antigen remains unidentified.

TCRdb called the RT-PCR reads again in MiXCR, with one record for every CDR3 protein. The data contain a few hundred thousand distinct CDR3 sequences, roughly a fifth of them singletons. Trimming removed 6 bases from V and 10 bases from J, with 12 bases in between. CDR1 LNHDA and CDR2 SQIVND come from the germline V gene (reference sequence). CDR3 length: 11 residues. The sequence came from a man aged 45 to 70 who received an inactivated influenza vaccine. The chain recombines TRBV19 with TRBJ1-1; no clear D. Sequences were derived from PBMCs from blood, sampled less than 22 months after vaccination. The CDR3 DNA is TGTGCCAGTAGAAATGAGGGCGTAGCTTTCTTT. This sequence encodes CASRNEGVAFF.